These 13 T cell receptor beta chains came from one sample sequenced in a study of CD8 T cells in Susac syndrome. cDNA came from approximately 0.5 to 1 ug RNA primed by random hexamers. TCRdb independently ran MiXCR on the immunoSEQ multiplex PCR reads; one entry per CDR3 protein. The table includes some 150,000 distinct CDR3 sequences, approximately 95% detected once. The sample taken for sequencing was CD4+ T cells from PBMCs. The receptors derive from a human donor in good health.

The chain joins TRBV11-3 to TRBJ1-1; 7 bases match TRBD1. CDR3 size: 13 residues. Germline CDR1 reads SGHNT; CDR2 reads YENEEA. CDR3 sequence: CADREAGNTEAFF. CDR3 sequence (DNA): TGTGCAGACAGGGAGGCTGGGAACACTGAAGCTTTCTTT.

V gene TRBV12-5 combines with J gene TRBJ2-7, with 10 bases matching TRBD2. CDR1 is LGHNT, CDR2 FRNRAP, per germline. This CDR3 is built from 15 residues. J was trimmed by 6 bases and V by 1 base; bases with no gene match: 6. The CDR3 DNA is TGTGCTAGTGGTTTGGCAGCGGGAGGGTCTAGCGAGCAGTACTTC. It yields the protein CASGLAAGGSSEQYF.

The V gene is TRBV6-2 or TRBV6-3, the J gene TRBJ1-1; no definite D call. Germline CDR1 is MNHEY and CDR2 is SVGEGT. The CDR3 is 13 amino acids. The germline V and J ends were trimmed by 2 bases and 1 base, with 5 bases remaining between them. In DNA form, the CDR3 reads TGTGCCAGCAGTTACGAGGCGAACACTGAAGCTTTCTTT. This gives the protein CASSYEANTEAFF.

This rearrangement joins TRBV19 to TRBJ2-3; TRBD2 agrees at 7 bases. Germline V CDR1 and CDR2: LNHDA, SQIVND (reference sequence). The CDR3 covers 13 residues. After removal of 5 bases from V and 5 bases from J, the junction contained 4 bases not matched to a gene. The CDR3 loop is CASSWRERDTQYF. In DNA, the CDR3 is TGTGCCAGTAGTTGGCGGGAGCGAGATACGCAGTATTTT.

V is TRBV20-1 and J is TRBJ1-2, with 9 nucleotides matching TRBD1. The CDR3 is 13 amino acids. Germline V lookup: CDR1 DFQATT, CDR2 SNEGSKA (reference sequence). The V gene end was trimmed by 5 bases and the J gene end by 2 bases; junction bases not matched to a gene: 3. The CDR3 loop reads CSAGTGNNYGYTF. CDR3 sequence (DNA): TGCAGTGCTGGGACAGGGAACAACTATGGCTACACCTTC.

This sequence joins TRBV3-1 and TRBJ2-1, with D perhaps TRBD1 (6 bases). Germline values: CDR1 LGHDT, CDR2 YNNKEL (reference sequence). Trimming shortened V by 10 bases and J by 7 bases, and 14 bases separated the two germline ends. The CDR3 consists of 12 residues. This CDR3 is CATRGWVNEQFF. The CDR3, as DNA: TGTGCCACCAGGGGTTGGGTGAATGAGCAGTTCTTC.

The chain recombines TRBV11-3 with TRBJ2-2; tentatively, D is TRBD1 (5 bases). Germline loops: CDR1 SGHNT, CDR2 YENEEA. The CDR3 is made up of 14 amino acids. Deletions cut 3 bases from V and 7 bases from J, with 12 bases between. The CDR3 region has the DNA TGTGCCAGCAGCTTTGACAGACCGGGCGGGGAGCTGTTTTTT. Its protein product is CASSFDRPGGELFF.

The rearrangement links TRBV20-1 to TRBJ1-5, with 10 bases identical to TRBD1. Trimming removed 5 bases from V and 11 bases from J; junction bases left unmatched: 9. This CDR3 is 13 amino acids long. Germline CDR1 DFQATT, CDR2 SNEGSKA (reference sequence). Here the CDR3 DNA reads TGCAGTGCTGAGACAGGGGGCAGTTTTTCCCAGCATTTT. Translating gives CSAETGGSFSQHF.

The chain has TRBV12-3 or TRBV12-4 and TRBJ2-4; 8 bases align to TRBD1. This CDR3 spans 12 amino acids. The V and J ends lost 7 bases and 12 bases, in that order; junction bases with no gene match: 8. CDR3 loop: CASNSNGQGQYF. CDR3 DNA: TGTGCCAGCAACTCGAACGGACAGGGTCAGTACTTC.

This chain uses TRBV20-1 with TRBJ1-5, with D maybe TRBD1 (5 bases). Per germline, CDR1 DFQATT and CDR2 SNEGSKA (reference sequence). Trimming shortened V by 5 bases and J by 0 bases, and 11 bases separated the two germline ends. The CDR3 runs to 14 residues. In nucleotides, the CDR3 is TGCAGTGCTTGGGGGAGGGATAGCAATCAGCCCCAGCATTTT. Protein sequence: CSAWGRDSNQPQHF.

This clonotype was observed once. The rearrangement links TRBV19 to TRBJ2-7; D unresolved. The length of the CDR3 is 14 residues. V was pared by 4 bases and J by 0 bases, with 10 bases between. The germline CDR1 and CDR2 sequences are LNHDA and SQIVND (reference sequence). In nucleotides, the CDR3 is TGTGCCAGTAGTACTAGTGGCCTCTCCTACGAGCAGTACTTC. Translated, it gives CASSTSGLSYEQYF.

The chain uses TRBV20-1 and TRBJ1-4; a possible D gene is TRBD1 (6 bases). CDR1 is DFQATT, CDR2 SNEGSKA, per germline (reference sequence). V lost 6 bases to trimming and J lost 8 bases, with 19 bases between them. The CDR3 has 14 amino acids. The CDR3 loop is CSAGVGQNGEKLFF. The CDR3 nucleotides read TGCAGTGCCGGGGTTGGACAGAACGGCGAAAAACTGTTTTTT.

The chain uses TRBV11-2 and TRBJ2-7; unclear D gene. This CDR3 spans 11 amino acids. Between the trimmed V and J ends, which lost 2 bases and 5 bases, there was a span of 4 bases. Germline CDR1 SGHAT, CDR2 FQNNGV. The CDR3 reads CASSLSDEQYF. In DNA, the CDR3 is TGTGCCAGCAGCTTAAGTGACGAGCAGTACTTC.